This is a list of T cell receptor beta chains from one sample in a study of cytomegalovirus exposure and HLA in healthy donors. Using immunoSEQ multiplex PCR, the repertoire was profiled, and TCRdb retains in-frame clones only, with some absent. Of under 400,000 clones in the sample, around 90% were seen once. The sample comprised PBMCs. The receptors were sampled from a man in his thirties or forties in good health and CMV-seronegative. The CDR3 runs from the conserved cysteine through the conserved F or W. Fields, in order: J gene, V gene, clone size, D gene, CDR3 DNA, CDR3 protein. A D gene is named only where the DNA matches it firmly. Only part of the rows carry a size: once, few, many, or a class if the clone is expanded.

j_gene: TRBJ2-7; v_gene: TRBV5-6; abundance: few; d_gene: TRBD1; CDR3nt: TGTGCCAGCAGCTTCTTGGACAGGGTATTTTCCGAGCAGTACTTC; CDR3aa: CASSFLDRVFSEQYF
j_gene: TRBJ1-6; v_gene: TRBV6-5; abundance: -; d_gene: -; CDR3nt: TGTGCCAGCACCCGGGGGGCCAATAATTCACCCCTCCACTTT; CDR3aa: CASTRGANNSPLHF
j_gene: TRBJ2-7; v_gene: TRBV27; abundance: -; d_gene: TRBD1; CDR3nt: TGTGCCAGCAGTATATGGGGACAGGGTAACGAGCAGTACTTC; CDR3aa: CASSIWGQGNEQYF
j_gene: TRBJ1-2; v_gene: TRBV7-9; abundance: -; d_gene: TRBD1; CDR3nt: TGTGCCAGCAGCCGCACGAGACAGGGGGCCGCTTTGAGAGGCTACACCTTC; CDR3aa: CASSRTRQGAALRGYTF
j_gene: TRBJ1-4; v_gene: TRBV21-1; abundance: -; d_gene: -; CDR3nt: TGCAGGTTAGGCGAAAAACTGTTTTTT; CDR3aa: CRLGEKLFF
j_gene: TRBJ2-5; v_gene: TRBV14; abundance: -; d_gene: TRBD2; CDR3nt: TGTGCCAGCAGCCAGCGGCGAGCGGGGGGCTGGGAGACCCAGTACTTC; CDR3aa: CASSQRRAGGWETQYF
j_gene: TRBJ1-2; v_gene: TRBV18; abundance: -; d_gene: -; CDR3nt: TGTGCCAGCTCACCGAGTCTAGCTGGTCTTCTTGTTAACTATGGCTACACCTTC; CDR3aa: CASSPSLAGLLVNYGYTF
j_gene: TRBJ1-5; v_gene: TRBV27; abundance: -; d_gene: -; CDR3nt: TGTGCCAGCAGTTTATTCAGGGGTAATCAGCCCCAGCATTTT; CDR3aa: CASSLFRGNQPQHF
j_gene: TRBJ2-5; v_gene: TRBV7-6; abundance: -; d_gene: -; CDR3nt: TGTGCCAGCAGCTTAGAGGTCAGACTACAAGAGACCCAGTACTTC; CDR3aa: CASSLEVRLQETQYF
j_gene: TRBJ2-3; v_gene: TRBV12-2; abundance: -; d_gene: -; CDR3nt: TGTGCAAGTCTGGTAGCGGGGGAAGGTGATACGCAGTATTTT; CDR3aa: CASLVAGEGDTQYF
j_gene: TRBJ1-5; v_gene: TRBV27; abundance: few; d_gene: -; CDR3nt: TGTGCCAGCAGGTTGGACAAGTATAGCAATCAGCCCCAGCATTTT; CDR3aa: CASRLDKYSNQPQHF
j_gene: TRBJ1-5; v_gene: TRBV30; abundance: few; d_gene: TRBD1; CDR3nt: TGTGCCTGGAGAGGGGACAGGGCGGGCAATCAGCCCCAGCATTTT; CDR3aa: CAWRGDRAGNQPQHF
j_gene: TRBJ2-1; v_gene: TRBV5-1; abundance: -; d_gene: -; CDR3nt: TGCGCCAGCAGCTTACTACAAGATGAGCAGTTCTTC; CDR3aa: CASSLLQDEQFF
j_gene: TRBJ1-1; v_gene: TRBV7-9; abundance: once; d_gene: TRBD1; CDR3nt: TGTGCCAGCAGCTTGGCAGGGGGAAACACTGAAGCTTTCTTT; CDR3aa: CASSLAGGNTEAFF
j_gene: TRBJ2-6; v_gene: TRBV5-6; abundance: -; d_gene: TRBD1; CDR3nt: TGTGCCAGCAGCTTTTGGACAGGGAGCTCTGGGGCCAACGTCCTGACTTTC; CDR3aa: CASSFWTGSSGANVLTF
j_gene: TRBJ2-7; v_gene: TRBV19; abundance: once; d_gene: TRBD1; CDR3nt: TGTGCCAGTAGTATCCACAGGGGTTACGAGCAGTACTTC; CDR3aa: CASSIHRGYEQYF
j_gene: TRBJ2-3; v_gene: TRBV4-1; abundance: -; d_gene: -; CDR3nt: TGCGCCAGCAGCCAAGAAGGACAAGAAGACACAGATACGCAGTATTTT; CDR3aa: CASSQEGQEDTDTQYF
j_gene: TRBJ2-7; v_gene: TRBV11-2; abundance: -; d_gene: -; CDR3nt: TGTGCCAGCAGCTTACAGGGTCGAGGGAGGGGGTTGGGATACGAGCAGTACTTC; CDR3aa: CASSLQGRGRGLGYEQYF
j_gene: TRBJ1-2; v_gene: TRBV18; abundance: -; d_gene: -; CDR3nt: TGTGCCAGCTCACGAGGAGGGGACTATGGCTACACCTTC; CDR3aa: CASSRGGDYGYTF
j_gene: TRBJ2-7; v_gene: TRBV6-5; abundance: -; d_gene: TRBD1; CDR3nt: TGTGCCAGCAGTTACATGGGGGGCAGGGGGCATCGCGAGCAGTACTTC; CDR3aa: CASSYMGGRGHREQYF
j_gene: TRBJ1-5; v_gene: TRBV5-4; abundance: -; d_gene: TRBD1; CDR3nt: TGTGCCAGCAGCTTGGGCGGACAGGGGGCGGGCAATCAGCCCCAGCATTTT; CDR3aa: CASSLGGQGAGNQPQHF
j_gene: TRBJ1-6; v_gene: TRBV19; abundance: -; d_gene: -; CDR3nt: TGTGCCAGTAGTCTCTACGGTGGCTCCTATAATTCACCCCTCCACTTT; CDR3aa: CASSLYGGSYNSPLHF
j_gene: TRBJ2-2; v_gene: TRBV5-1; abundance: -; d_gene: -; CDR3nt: TGCGCCAGCAGCTTGGCGGCAGGGAACACCGGGGAGCTGTTTTTT; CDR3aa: CASSLAAGNTGELFF
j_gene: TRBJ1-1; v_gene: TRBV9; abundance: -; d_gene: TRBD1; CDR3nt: TGTGCCAGCAGCCAGGGGGTAGGGACTGAAGCTTTCTTT; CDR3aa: CASSQGVGTEAFF
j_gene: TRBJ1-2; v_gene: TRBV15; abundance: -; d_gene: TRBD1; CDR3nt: TGTGCCACCAGCAGAGGCGGAACAGGGGTATACTATGGCTACACCTTC; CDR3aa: CATSRGGTGVYYGYTF
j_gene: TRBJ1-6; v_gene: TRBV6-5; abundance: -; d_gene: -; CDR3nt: TGTGCCAGCAATCGGGACTGGAATTCACCCCTCCACTTT; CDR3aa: CASNRDWNSPLHF
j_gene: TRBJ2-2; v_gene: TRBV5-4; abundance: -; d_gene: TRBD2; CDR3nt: TGTGCCAGCAGTACCTCTAGCGGGGGGGCCCAGAACACCGGGGAGCTGTTTTTT; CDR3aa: CASSTSSGGAQNTGELFF
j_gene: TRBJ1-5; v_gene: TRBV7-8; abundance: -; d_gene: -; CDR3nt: TGTGCCAGCAGCTCGAGTGGAGCCCAAGGGCCCCAGCATTTT; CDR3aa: CASSSSGAQGPQHF
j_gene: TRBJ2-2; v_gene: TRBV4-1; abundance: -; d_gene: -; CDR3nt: TGCGCCAGCAGCCAAACTTTGACTAGCGGGGAGCTGTTTTTT; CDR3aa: CASSQTLTSGELFF
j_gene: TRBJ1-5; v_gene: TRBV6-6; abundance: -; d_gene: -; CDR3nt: TGTGCCAGCAGACAGGAGTATAGCAATCAGCCCCAGCATTTT; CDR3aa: CASRQEYSNQPQHF
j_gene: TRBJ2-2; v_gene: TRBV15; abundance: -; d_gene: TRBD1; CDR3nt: TGTGCCACCAGCAGCAAAACAGGGGCGAACACCGGGGAGCTGTTTTTT; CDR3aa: CATSSKTGANTGELFF
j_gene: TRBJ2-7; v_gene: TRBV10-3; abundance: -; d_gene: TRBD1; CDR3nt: TGTGCCATCAGCTCCCTCGGACAGGGGGGCTCCTACGAGCAGTACTTC; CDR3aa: CAISSLGQGGSYEQYF
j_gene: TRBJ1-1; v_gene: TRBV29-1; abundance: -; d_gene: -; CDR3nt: TGCAGCGTTGAAGATGCCGTTGGGAGCACTGAAGCTTTCTTT; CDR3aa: CSVEDAVGSTEAFF
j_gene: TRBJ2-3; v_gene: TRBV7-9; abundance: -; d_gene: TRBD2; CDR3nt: TGTGCCAGCAAACTACTAGCGGGGAATATTAATACGCAGTATTTT; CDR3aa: CASKLLAGNINTQYF
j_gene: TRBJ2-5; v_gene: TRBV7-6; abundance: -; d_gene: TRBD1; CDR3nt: TGTGCCAGCAGCCAAGACCGGACAGGGGAGGCAGAGACCCAGTACTTC; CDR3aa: CASSQDRTGEAETQYF
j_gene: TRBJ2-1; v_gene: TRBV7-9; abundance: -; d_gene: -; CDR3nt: TGTGCCAGCAGCTTACTAGCGACCCCCTACAATGAGCAGTTCTTC; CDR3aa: CASSLLATPYNEQFF
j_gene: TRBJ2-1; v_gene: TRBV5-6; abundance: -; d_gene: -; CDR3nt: TGTGCCAGCAGCTTGTCTCGGGGAAATGAGCAGTTCTTC; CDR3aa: CASSLSRGNEQFF
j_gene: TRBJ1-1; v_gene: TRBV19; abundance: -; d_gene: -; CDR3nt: TGTGCCAGTAGTATCGGAACAGGCAACACTGAAGCTTTCTTT; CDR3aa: CASSIGTGNTEAFF
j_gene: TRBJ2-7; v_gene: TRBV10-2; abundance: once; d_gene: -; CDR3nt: TGCGCCAGCCTAGATACACCATACGAGCAGTACTTC; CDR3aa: CASLDTPYEQYF
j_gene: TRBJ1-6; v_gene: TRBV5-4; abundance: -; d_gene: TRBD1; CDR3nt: TGTGCCAGCAGCCAACGACGGGACAGACTATATTCACCCCTCCACTTT; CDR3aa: CASSQRRDRLYSPLHF
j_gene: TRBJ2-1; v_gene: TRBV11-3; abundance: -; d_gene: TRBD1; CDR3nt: TGTGCCAGCAGCCACGGGACAGGACTTTACAATGAGCAGTTCTTC; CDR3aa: CASSHGTGLYNEQFF
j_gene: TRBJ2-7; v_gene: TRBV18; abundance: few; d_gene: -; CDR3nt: TGTGCCAGCTCACCACTTCCTCTAGATTCCTACGAGCAGTACTTC; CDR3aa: CASSPLPLDSYEQYF
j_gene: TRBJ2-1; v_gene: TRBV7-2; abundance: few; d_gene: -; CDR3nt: TGTGCCAGCAGCTTAGCGGGGGGGCCCAATGAGCAGTTCTTC; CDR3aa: CASSLAGGPNEQFF
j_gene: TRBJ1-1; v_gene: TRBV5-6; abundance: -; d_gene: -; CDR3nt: TGTGCCAGCAGCTTAGATGTTCTAACTGAAGCTTTCTTT; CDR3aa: CASSLDVLTEAFF
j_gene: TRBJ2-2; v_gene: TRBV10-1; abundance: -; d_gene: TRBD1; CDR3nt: TGCGCCAGCAGGAGGGACAGCAACACCGGGGAGCTGTTTTTT; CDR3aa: CASRRDSNTGELFF
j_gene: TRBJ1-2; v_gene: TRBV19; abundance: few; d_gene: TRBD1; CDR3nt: TGTGCCAGTAGTCTATGGACAGGGACTTACAACTATGGCTACACCTTC; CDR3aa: CASSLWTGTYNYGYTF
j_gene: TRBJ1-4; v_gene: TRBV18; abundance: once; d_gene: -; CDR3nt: TGTGCCAGCTCACGAGACCTACAGGAGACTAATGAAAAACTGTTTTTT; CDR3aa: CASSRDLQETNEKLFF
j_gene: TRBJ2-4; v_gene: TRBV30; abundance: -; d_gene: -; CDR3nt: TGTGCCTGGAGACAACTCCCTCGGGGAACGAAACTTATAGCCAAAAACATTCAGTACTTC; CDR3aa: CAWRQLPRGTKLIAKNIQYF
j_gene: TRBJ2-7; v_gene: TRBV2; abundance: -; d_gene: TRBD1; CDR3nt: TGTGCCAGCACGCACAGGGGCCTGGCCGACGAGCAGTACTTC; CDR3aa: CASTHRGLADEQYF
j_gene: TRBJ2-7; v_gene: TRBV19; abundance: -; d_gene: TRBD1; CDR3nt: TGTGCCAGTAGGGGACTCGGGGGGACAGGGAGAAACGAGCAGTACTTC; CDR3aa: CASRGLGGTGRNEQYF
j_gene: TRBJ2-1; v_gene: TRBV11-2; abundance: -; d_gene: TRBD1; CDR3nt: TGTGCCAGCAGCTTACGGGGCCCCAGAAGGGACAGGACCTACAATGAGCAGTTCTTC; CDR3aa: CASSLRGPRRDRTYNEQFF